The sequence of this TCR beta chain was determined in a study of blood T cell repertoires in COVID-19. About the research overall: Sites in the United States, Italy and Spain provided acute and convalescent COVID-19 samples.

The assay was immunoSEQ multiplex PCR, and TCRdb's table has in-frame clones only and misses some. Altogether hundreds of thousands of clones are present, 65% to 90% being singletons, with the ten largest covering about 12%. Germline CDR1 is SQVTM and CDR2 is ANQGSEA. The length of the CDR3 is 14 residues. Trimming removed 5 bases from V and 5 bases from J; junction bases left unmatched: 8. The material sequenced was peripheral blood. This sequence was found in a woman aged 70-85 years with COVID-19, enrolled during active disease. The chain uses TRBV29-1 and TRBJ2-3; TRBD1 aligns across 9 bases. Here the CDR3 DNA reads TGCAGCGTTCTCCGGACAGGGGTGAGAGATACGCAGTATTTT. Its translation: CSVLRTGVRDTQYF.